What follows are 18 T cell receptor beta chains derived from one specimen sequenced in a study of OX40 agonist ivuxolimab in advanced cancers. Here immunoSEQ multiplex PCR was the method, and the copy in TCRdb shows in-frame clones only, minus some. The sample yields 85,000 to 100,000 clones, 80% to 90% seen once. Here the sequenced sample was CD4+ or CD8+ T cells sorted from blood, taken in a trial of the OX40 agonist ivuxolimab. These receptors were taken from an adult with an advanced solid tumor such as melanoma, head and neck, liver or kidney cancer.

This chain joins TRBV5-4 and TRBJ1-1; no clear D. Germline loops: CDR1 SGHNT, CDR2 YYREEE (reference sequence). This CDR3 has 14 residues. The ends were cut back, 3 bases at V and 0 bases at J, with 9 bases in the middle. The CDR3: CASSSQLLNTEAFF. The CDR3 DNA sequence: TGTGCCAGCAGCTCACAGCTATTGAACACTGAAGCTTTCTTT.

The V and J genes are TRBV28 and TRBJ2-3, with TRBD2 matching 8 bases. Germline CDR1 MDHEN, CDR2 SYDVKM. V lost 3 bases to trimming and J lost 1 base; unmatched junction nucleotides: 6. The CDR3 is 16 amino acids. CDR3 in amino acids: CASSFRARGGTDTQYF. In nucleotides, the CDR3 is TGTGCCAGCAGTTTCAGAGCGCGGGGGGGCACAGATACGCAGTATTTT.

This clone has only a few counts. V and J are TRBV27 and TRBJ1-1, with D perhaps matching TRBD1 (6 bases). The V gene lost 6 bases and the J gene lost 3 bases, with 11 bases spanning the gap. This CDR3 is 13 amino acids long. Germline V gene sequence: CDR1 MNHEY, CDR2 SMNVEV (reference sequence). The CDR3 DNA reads TGTGCCAGCAGGAGACAGGTCGACACTGAAGCTTTCTTT. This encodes CASRRQVDTEAFF.

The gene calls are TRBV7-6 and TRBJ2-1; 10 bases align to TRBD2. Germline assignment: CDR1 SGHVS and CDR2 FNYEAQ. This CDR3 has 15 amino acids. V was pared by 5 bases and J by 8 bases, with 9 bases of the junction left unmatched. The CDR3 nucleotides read TGTGCCAGCAGCCTCCGGGTAGCGGGAGGCGATGAGCAGTTCTTC. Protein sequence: CASSLRVAGGDEQFF.

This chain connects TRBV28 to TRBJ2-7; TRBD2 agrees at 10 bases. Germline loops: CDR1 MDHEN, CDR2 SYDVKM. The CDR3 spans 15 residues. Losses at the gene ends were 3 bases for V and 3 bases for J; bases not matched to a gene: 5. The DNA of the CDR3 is TGTGCCAGCAGTTTGGGGCTAGCGGGAGTCTACGAGCAGTACTTC. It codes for CASSLGLAGVYEQYF.

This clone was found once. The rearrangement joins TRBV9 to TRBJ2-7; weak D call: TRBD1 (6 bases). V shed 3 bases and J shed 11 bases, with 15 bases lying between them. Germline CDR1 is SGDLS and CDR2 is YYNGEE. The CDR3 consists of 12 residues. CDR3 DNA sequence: TGTGCCAGCAGCGCCCCCGGGACAAAGGAGTACGTC. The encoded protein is CASSAPGTKEYV.

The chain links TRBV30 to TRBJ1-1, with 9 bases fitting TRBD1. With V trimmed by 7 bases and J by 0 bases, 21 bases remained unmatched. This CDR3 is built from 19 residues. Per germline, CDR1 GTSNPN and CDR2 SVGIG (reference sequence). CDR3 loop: CAFPPPGQGMGGLNTEAFF. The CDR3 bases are TGTGCCTTCCCCCCCCCGGGACAGGGTATGGGGGGGCTGAACACTGAAGCTTTCTTT. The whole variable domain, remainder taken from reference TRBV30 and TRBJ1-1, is SQTIHQWPATLVQPVGSPLSLECTVEGTSNPNLYWYRQAAGRGLQLLFYSVGIGQISSEVPQNLSASRPQDRQFILSSKKLLLSDSGFYLCAFPPPGQGMGGLNTEAFFGQGTRLTVV.

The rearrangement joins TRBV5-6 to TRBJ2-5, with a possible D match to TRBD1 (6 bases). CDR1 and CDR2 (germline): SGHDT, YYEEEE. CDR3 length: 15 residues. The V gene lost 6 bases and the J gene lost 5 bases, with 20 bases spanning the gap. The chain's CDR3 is CASTPLGEQGETQYF. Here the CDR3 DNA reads TGTGCCAGCACCCCACTAGGCGAGCAGGGGGAGACCCAGTACTTC.

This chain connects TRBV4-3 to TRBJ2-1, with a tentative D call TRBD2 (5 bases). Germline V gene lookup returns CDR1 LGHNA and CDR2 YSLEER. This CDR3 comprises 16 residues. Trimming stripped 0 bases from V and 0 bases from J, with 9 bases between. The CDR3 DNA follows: TGCGCCAGCAGCCAAGAATTTAGCGACTCCTACAATGAGCAGTTCTTC. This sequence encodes CASSQEFSDSYNEQFF.

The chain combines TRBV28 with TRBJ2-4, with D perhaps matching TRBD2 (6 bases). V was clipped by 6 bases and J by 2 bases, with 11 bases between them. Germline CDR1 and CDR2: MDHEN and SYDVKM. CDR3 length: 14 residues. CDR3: CASRTGTPKNIQYF. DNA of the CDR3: TGTGCCAGCAGGACCGGGACTCCCAAAAACATTCAGTACTTC.

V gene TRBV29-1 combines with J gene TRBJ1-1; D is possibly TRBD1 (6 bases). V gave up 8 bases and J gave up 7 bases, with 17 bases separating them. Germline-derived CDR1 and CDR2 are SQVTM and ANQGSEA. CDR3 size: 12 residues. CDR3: CSPQTGGGEAFF. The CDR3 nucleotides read TGCAGCCCCCAGACAGGCGGCGGTGAAGCTTTCTTT.

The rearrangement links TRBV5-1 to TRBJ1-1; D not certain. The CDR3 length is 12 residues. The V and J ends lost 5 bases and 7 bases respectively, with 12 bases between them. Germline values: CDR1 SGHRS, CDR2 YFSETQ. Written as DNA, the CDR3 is TGCGCCAGCAGATCTGAACAATTTGAAGCTTTCTTT. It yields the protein CASRSEQFEAFF. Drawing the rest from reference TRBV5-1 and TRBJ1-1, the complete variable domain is KAGVTQTPRYLIKTRGQQVTLSCSPISGHRSVSWYQQTPGQGLQFLFEYFSETQRNKGNFPGRFSGRQFSNSRSEMNVSTLELGDSALYLCASRSEQFEAFFGQGTRLTVV.

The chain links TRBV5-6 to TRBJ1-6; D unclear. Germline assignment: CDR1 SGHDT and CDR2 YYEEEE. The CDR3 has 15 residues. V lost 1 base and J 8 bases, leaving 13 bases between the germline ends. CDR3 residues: CASSLYVSDHSPLHF. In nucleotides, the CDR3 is TGTGCCAGCAGCTTGTATGTAAGTGATCATTCACCCCTCCACTTT.

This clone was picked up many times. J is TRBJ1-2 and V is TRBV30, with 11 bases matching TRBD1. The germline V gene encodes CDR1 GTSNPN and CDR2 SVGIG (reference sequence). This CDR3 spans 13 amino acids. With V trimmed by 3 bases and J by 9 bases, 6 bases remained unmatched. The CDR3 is CAWRRWDRGSYTF. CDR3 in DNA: TGTGCCTGGAGGCGATGGGACAGGGGGAGCTACACCTTC.

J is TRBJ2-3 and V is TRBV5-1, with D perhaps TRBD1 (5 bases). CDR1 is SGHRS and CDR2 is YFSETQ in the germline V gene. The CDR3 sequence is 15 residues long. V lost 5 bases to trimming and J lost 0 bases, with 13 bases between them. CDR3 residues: CASRPTGPSTDTQYF. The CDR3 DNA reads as TGCGCCAGCAGACCCACAGGACCTAGCACAGATACGCAGTATTTT.

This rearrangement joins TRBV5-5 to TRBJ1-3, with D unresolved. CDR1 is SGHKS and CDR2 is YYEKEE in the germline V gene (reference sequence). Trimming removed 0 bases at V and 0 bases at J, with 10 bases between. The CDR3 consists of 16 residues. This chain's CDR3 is CASSLVPGSSGNTIYF. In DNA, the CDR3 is TGTGCCAGCAGCTTGGTTCCGGGGAGCTCTGGAAACACCATATATTTT.

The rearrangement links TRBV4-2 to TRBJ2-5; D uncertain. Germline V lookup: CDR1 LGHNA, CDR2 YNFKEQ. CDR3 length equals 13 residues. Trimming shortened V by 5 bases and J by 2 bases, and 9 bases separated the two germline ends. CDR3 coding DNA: TGTGCCAGCAGCTTGGGGTCACAAGAGACCCAGTACTTC. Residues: CASSLGSQETQYF.

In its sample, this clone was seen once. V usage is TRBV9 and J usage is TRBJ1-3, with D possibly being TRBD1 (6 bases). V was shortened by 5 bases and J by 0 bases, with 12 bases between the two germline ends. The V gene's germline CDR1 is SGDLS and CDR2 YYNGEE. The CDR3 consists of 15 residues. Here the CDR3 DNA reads TGTGCCAGCAGAGAGGACAGTTCCTCTGGAAACACCATATATTTT. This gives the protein CASREDSSSGNTIYF. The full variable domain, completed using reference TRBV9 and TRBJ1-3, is DSGVTQTPKHLITATGQRVTLRCSPRSGDLSVYWYQQSLDQGLQFLIQYYNGEERAKGNILERFSAQQFPDLHSELNLSSLELGDSALYFCASREDSSSGNTIYFGEGSWLTVV.